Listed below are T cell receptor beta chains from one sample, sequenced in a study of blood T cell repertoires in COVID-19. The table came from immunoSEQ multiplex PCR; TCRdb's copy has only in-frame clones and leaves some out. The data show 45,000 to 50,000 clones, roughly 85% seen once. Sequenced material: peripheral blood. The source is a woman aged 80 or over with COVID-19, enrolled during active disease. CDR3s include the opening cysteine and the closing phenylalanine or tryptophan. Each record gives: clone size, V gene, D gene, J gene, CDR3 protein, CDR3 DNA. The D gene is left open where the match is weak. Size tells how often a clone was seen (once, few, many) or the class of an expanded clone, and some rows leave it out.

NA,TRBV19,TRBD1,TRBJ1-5,CASSMARGPTASQHF,TGTGCCAGTAGTATGGCCAGGGGGCCCACCGCGTCCCAGCATTTT
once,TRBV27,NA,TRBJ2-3,CASSQYLRDTQYF,TGTGCCAGCAGTCAATACTTGAGAGATACGCAGTATTTT
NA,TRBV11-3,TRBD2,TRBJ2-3,CASSPGAGGGTDTQYF,TGTGCCAGCAGCCCCGGAGCGGGAGGTGGCACAGATACGCAGTATTTT
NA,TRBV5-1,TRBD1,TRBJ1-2,CASSGTGGWGYTF,TGCGCCAGCAGCGGAACAGGGGGCTGGGGCTACACCTTC
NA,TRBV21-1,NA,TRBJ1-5,CASTHADGNNQPQHF,TGTGCCAGCACCCACGCGGACGGGAACAATCAGCCCCAGCATTTT
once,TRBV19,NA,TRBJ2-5,CASSIRTGGAQETQYF,TGTGCCAGTAGTATAAGAACGGGGGGCGCCCAAGAGACCCAGTACTTC
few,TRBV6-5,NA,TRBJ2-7,CASSLRGAGEQYF,TGTGCCAGCAGTCTCCGGGGGGCTGGGGAGCAGTACTTC
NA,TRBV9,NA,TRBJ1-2,CASSVGWAGLHGYTF,TGTGCCAGCAGCGTAGGATGGGCAGGACTACATGGCTACACCTTC
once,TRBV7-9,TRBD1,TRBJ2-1,CASSLGTGGINEQFF,TGTGCCAGCAGCCTTGGGACAGGGGGAATCAATGAGCAGTTCTTC
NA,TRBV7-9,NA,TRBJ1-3,CASSHPLTKRQVSGNTIYF,TGTGCCAGCAGCCATCCCTTAACGAAGAGACAGGTCTCTGGAAACACCATATATTTT
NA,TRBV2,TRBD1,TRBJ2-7,CASSDQGVGYEQYF,TGTGCCAGCAGTGACCAGGGGGTAGGTTACGAGCAGTACTTC
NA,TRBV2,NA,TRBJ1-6,CASSERVSPSSYNSPLHF,TGTGCCAGCAGTGAGCGGGTTTCCCCCAGCTCCTATAATTCACCCCTCCACTTT
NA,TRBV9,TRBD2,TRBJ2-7,CASSRLPSGRAEQYF,TGTGCCAGCAGCCGTCTGCCCAGCGGGAGGGCCGAGCAGTACTTC
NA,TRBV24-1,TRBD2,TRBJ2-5,CATSGASGDQETQYF,TGTGCCACCAGTGGTGCTAGCGGGGACCAAGAGACCCAGTACTTC
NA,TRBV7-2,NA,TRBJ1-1,CASSRGGRGRLGTEAFF,TGTGCCAGCAGCCGTGGGGGCAGGGGTAGATTGGGGACTGAAGCTTTCTTT
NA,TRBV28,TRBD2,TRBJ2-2,CASRRAGGVTGELFF,TGTGCCAGCAGAAGGGCGGGAGGGGTTACCGGGGAGCTGTTTTTT